This TCR beta chain was sequenced for a study of blood T cells in healthy people across ages. Study-level points and caveats: Unknown CMV status may confound age-related changes in expanded clones. A roughly linear age-dependent decrease characterized TCR beta diversity per million T cells. Strong correlation linked observed beta diversity and percent naive T cells.

The CDR3 sequence is 14 residues long. Germline V gives CDR1 SGHTA, CDR2 FQGNSA. V was pared by 4 bases and J by 4 bases, with 14 bases between. This clonotype was recorded many times. The antigen is undetermined. Next came a second PCR, run for about 7 to 12 cycles, which used a sample-barcoded 5' primer along with a J-beta primer mix. A template-switch adaptor with 12 random nucleotides tagged each cDNA molecule. Using its own MiXCR run on the 5' RACE reads, TCRdb lists one record per CDR3 protein. The sample holds hundreds of thousands of distinct CDR3 sequences, around 50% seen once. This TCR came from a woman aged 80 or older in good health. The J gene is TRBJ2-7, the V gene TRBV7-2, with a tentative D call TRBD2 (6 bases). The sample consisted of blood. This CDR3 reads CASSSDWGEYEQYF. DNA of the CDR3: TGTGCCAGCAGCTCGGACTGGGGGGAATACGAGCAGTACTTC.